The sequence of this TCR beta chain was determined in a study of shared clonotypes between healthy human individuals. General observations from the study: Sorted-subset samples were not fully sequenced, rarefaction indicated. Estimated richness was generally greater in naive than memory subsets.

Adults of Caucasian background living in Nashville, Tennessee made up all donors. Sequencing used immunoSEQ multiplex PCR; TCRdb keeps in-frame clones, though not all of them. In the table there are around 2,000,000 clones, about 95% of which are singletons. Of note for this clone: Its antigen remains unknown.

Specimen: naive CD4+ T cells sorted from blood. Subset here: CD45RA+ positively selected. This TCR came from a man in his late teens or twenties in good health.

This chain's CDR3 is CASSSAGTGAYEQYF. In DNA form, the CDR3 reads TGTGCCAGCAGCTCGGCAGGGACAGGGGCCTACGAGCAGTACTTC. This sequence joins TRBV27 and TRBJ2-7; 10 positions agree with TRBD1. The CDR3 is 15 residues long. V lost 6 bases and J lost 2; bases outside the gene matches: 7. CDR1 is MNHEY, CDR2 SMNVEV, per germline (reference sequence).